Listed below are T cell receptor beta chains from one sample, sequenced in a study of T cells after yellow fever vaccination. TCRdb reprocessed the 5' RACE reads with MiXCR, giving one entry per CDR3 protein. Here the sample spans a few hundred thousand distinct CDR3 sequences, 8.1% being singletons. The sequencing here drew on PBMCs, taken 35 to 50 days after the first yellow fever vaccination. All receptors derive from a man between 18 and 29 years old who received the YFV17D yellow fever vaccine. CDR3s include the opening cysteine and the closing phenylalanine or tryptophan. Each record gives: clone size, J gene, V gene, CDR3 protein. Clone size, where shown, is once, few, many, or a class for clones that have expanded.

clone size: .; J gene: TRBJ1-2; V gene: TRBV27; CDR3 protein: CASSFGQSDGYTF
clone size: few; J gene: TRBJ2-1; V gene: TRBV5-6; CDR3 protein: CASSLTSTYNEQFF
clone size: few; J gene: TRBJ1-6; V gene: TRBV7-2; CDR3 protein: CASSPDARNSPLHF
clone size: .; J gene: TRBJ2-3; V gene: TRBV27; CDR3 protein: CASSLLSTSGGTDTQYF
clone size: few; J gene: TRBJ2-5; V gene: TRBV5-1; CDR3 protein: CASSLGRIGETQYF
clone size: .; J gene: TRBJ2-3; V gene: TRBV9; CDR3 protein: CASSRDTSKDTQYF
clone size: .; J gene: TRBJ2-3; V gene: TRBV6-5; CDR3 protein: CASSFHSGTDTQYF
clone size: few; J gene: TRBJ1-1; V gene: TRBV12-3/TRBV12-4; CDR3 protein: CASSFNKGGETEAFF
clone size: few; J gene: TRBJ1-1; V gene: TRBV7-2; CDR3 protein: CASSPSGGGGTEAFF
clone size: .; J gene: TRBJ2-7; V gene: TRBV6-6; CDR3 protein: CATKRGASYEQYF
clone size: .; J gene: TRBJ1-4; V gene: TRBV7-9; CDR3 protein: CASSLELRHNEKLFF
clone size: few; J gene: TRBJ1-5; V gene: TRBV28; CDR3 protein: CASTLEVTSQPQHF
clone size: few; J gene: TRBJ1-3; V gene: TRBV6-5; CDR3 protein: CASSSQTGHSGNTIYF
clone size: .; J gene: TRBJ1-4; V gene: TRBV4-2; CDR3 protein: CASGGATTTNEKLFF
clone size: few; J gene: TRBJ2-3; V gene: TRBV10-3; CDR3 protein: CAISGQGPDTQYF
clone size: .; J gene: TRBJ2-7; V gene: TRBV20-1; CDR3 protein: CSARRSGTTYEQYF
clone size: few; J gene: TRBJ2-5; V gene: TRBV29-1; CDR3 protein: CSGTTKQGQETQYF
clone size: .; J gene: TRBJ1-6; V gene: TRBV12-3/TRBV12-4; CDR3 protein: CASRTDLYNSPLHF
clone size: few; J gene: TRBJ2-5; V gene: TRBV4-2; CDR3 protein: CASSQGPGTQETQYF
clone size: .; J gene: TRBJ2-5; V gene: TRBV12-3/TRBV12-4; CDR3 protein: CAFCYSTGGSSGETQYF
clone size: .; J gene: TRBJ2-3; V gene: TRBV18; CDR3 protein: CASSPNSWTGGALGHTDTQYF
clone size: many; J gene: TRBJ2-3; V gene: TRBV11-2; CDR3 protein: CASRLTGGEPTRTDTQYF
clone size: .; J gene: TRBJ1-2; V gene: TRBV7-9; CDR3 protein: CASSLVSVAYGYTF
clone size: .; J gene: TRBJ2-4; V gene: TRBV7-6; CDR3 protein: CASSLVGTGANKNIQYF
clone size: .; J gene: TRBJ2-7; V gene: TRBV7-6; CDR3 protein: CASTKGPLSSYEQYF
clone size: many; J gene: TRBJ1-2; V gene: TRBV6-1; CDR3 protein: CASSETRAGGYTF
clone size: few; J gene: TRBJ1-1; V gene: TRBV5-1; CDR3 protein: CASRQLKGREELNTEAFF